Following are 21 T cell receptor beta chains from one sample sequenced in a study of Ad26.COV2.S vaccination and SARS-CoV-2 variants. The protocol was immunoSEQ multiplex PCR, while the TCRdb copy is restricted to in-frame clones and leaves out a portion. The profile covers some 320,000 clones, with around 84% appearing a single time and 1.9% taken by the ten largest. Treatment given: 19 received Ad26.COV2.S at low or high dose, single or two shots; about 5 received placebo; per-sample allocation not given. At day 63 after the first vaccine or placebo injection, samples were drawn. Source: peripheral blood, taken in a trial of Ad26.COV2.S vaccine versus placebo. The receptors derive from a person between 18 and 65 years old who received the Ad26.COV2.S COVID-19 vaccine or a placebo.

This chain uses TRBV7-8 with TRBJ2-1; no reliable D call. The CDR3 sequence is 15 residues long. V was pared by 5 bases and J by 4 bases, with 15 bases between. The germline CDR1 and CDR2 sequences are SGHVS and FQNEAQ. The CDR3 sequence is CASSPGEKHYNEQFF. The CDR3 nucleotides read TGTGCCAGCAGCCCAGGAGAGAAACATTACAATGAGCAGTTCTTC.

J is TRBJ2-4 and V is TRBV6-5, with D tentatively TRBD1 (5 bases). The germline V gene encodes CDR1 MNHEY and CDR2 SVGAGI. V was clipped by 6 bases and J by 0 bases, with 9 bases between them. The CDR3 is made up of 14 amino acids. The CDR3 sequence: CASRETVAKNIQYF. DNA for the CDR3: TGTGCCAGCAGAGAGACAGTAGCCAAAAACATTCAGTACTTC.

The V and J genes are TRBV5-1 and TRBJ2-3; D uncertain. Deletions cut 6 bases from V and 0 bases from J, with 11 bases between. Looked up from germline, CDR1 is SGHRS and CDR2 is YFSETQ. The CDR3 loop spans 14 amino acids. CDR3 nucleotide sequence: TGCGCCAGCACGCTCGGCCCGAGCACAGATACGCAGTATTTT. Translated, it gives CASTLGPSTDTQYF.

The J gene is TRBJ1-1, the V gene TRBV5-1; 9 nucleotides agree with TRBD1. Germline V gene sequence: CDR1 SGHRS, CDR2 YFSETQ. The CDR3 is 14 residues long. Trimming at V came to 4 bases and at J to 10 bases, leaving 11 bases not matched to a gene. The CDR3 protein is CASSRTGVEIVAFF. The CDR3 DNA reads as TGCGCCAGCAGCCGGACAGGGGTAGAGATTGTAGCTTTCTTT.

J is TRBJ1-5 and V is TRBV30, with D perhaps TRBD1 (5 bases). The CDR3 runs to 15 residues. Between the trimmed V and J ends, which lost 2 bases and 7 bases, there was a span of 18 bases. Germline V CDR1 and CDR2: GTSNPN, SVGIG (reference sequence). The CDR3 region has the DNA TGTGCCTGGAGTCGTGAAGGTGGCCGGGGGCAGCCCCAGCATTTT. It specifies CAWSREGGRGQPQHF.

The gene calls are TRBV3-1 (or the pseudogene TRBV3-2) and TRBJ2-3, with D uncertain. The V gene's germline CDR1 is LGHDT and CDR2 YNNKEL (reference sequence). Trimming removed 1 base at V and 2 bases at J, with 7 bases between. This CDR3 has 14 amino acids. In DNA, the CDR3 is TGTGCCAGCAGCCAAGGGGGATACACAGATACGCAGTATTTT. This translates into CASSQGGYTDTQYF.

This chain joins TRBV7-2 and TRBJ1-3; D is undetermined. CDR1 is SGHTA and CDR2 is FQGNSA in the germline V gene. The length of the CDR3 is 16 residues. V was clipped by 0 bases and J by 5 bases, with 14 bases between them. The CDR3 is CASSLAPGEGRNTIYF. The DNA of the CDR3 is TGTGCCAGCAGCTTAGCCCCAGGAGAAGGTAGAAACACCATATATTTT.

This sequence joins TRBV18 and TRBJ1-1; D is possibly TRBD1 (6 bases). CDR3 length equals 16 residues. Deletions cut 4 bases from V and 2 bases from J, with 17 bases between. Germline assignment: CDR1 KGHSH and CDR2 LQKENI. The CDR3 spells CASSLFNGTPNTEAFF. The DNA of the CDR3 is TGTGCCAGCTCACTCTTTAATGGGACACCTAACACTGAAGCTTTCTTT.

The gene calls are TRBV5-1 and TRBJ1-2; 7 bases are a match to TRBD1. J lost 4 bases, V lost 3 bases, and 9 bases had no gene match. Germline V CDR1 and CDR2: SGHRS, YFSETQ. This CDR3 has 15 residues. Here the CDR3 DNA reads TGCGCCAGCAGCTCGGAGAACAGGGGAACCTATGGCTACACCTTC. Its protein is CASSSENRGTYGYTF.

This clone was counted between two and nine times. This chain links TRBV19 with TRBJ1-1, with a possible D match to TRBD1 (5 bases). Germline V gives CDR1 LNHDA, CDR2 SQIVND (reference sequence). The CDR3 sequence is 15 residues long. Trimming left V 1 base short and J 1 base short, with 10 bases between. CDR3 nucleotides: TGTGCCAGTAGTATAGGAGGGACGGAGAACACTGAAGCTTTCTTT. Translated: CASSIGGTENTEAFF.

The CDR3 region has the DNA TGTGCCAGCAGCTTAGAAGGGAGTAACACTGAAGCTTTCTTT. This gives the protein CASSLEGSNTEAFF. The chain uses TRBV7-2 and TRBJ1-1; no definite D call. Per germline, CDR1 SGHTA and CDR2 FQGNSA. V lost 1 base and J 2 bases, leaving 8 bases between the germline ends. The CDR3 loop spans 14 amino acids.

CDR3 sequence (DNA): TGTGCCAGCAGCCAAGTGGCGGGTAGCAGCACTGAAGCTTTCTTT. Protein: CASSQVAGSSTEAFF. The genes are TRBV4-2 and TRBJ1-1; no firm D call. CDR1 LGHNA and CDR2 YNFKEQ come from the germline V gene. V lost 1 base and J lost 4, with 13 bases in between. This CDR3 has 15 residues.

This clone was recorded only once. The genes are TRBV5-1 and TRBJ1-1; D is perhaps TRBD1 (6 bases). V lost 0 bases to trimming and J lost 5 bases, with 14 bases between them. The CDR3 has 15 residues. Germline CDR1 and CDR2: SGHRS and YFSETQ. CDR3 protein: CASSLAQGTRTEAFF. As DNA, the CDR3 is TGCGCCAGCAGCTTGGCCCAGGGGACGCGGACTGAAGCTTTCTTT.

Of note for this clone: Sequence at one end of the junction differs from germline and may be a read error. The rearrangement uses TRBV7-7 and TRBJ2-3; possible D gene TRBD2, 5 bases. CDR1 and CDR2 from the germline V gene are SSHAT and FNYEAQ (reference sequence). The CDR3 is 14 residues long. Here the CDR3 DNA reads TGTGCTAGCAGCCCCCGATTGGGAGCAGATACGCAGTATTTT. It specifies CASSPRLGADTQYF.

V gene TRBV12-3 or TRBV12-4 combines with J gene TRBJ1-5, with D possibly matching TRBD1 (6 bases). There are 13 residues in the CDR3. Trimming removed 5 bases from V and 7 bases from J, with 12 bases in between. The CDR3 nucleotides read TGTGCCAGCAGTGTCGGGACAAACCAGCCCCAGCATTTT. Its protein product is CASSVGTNQPQHF.

The rearrangement links TRBV7-6 to TRBJ1-1; D is unclear. Germline V CDR1 and CDR2: SGHVS, FNYEAQ. This CDR3 contains 13 residues. Trimming shortened V by 5 bases and J by 2 bases, and 9 bases separated the two germline ends. CDR3 loop: CASSRRENTEAFF. In DNA form, the CDR3 reads TGTGCCAGCAGCCGCCGAGAAAACACTGAAGCTTTCTTT. Full variable domain (remainder filled in from reference TRBV7-6 and TRBJ1-1): GAGVSQSPRYKVTKRGQDVALRCDPISGHVSLYWYRQALGQGPEFLTYFNYEAQQDKSGLPNDRFSAERPEGSISTLTIQRTEQRDSAMYRCASSRRENTEAFFGQGTRLTVV.

The gene calls are TRBV5-4 and TRBJ1-1; D is undetermined. The V end was cut by 0 bases, the J end by 0 bases, with 6 bases between. There are 14 residues in the CDR3. Germline CDR1 and CDR2: SGHNT and YYREEE (reference sequence). The CDR3, as DNA: TGTGCCAGCAGCTTGGACGGAGTGAACACTGAAGCTTTCTTT. Translated, it gives CASSLDGVNTEAFF.

This clone has just a few counts. The chain recombines TRBV6-5 with TRBJ2-1; 10 positions match TRBD1. The V and J ends lost 5 bases and 7 bases, in that order; junction bases with no gene match: 8. There are 15 residues in the CDR3. Germline V gene data show CDR1 as MNHEY and CDR2 as SVGAGI. The CDR3 loop is CASSLTGGEGNEQFF. As DNA, the CDR3 is TGTGCCAGCAGTCTGACAGGGGGCGAGGGGAATGAGCAGTTCTTC.

The V call is TRBV7-2, the J call TRBJ1-5; 10 bases agree with TRBD1. Germline V lookup: CDR1 SGHTA, CDR2 FQGNSA. J lost 7 bases, V lost 1 base, and 10 bases had no gene match. CDR3 size: 17 residues. The CDR3 region has the DNA TGTGCCAGCAGCTTAGTAGGGACAGGGGCGCCAAGGCAGCCCCAGCATTTT. This sequence encodes CASSLVGTGAPRQPQHF.

The chain links TRBV4-3 to TRBJ2-2; D perhaps matches TRBD1 (6 bases). The CDR3 has 17 amino acids. Germline V gene lookup returns CDR1 LGHNA and CDR2 YSLEER. V shed 4 bases and J shed 0 bases, with 15 bases lying between them. The CDR3 sequence is CASSPIAGTTNTGELFF. The CDR3 nucleotides read TGCGCCAGCAGCCCCATCGCCGGGACAACGAACACCGGGGAGCTGTTTTTT.

The chain combines TRBV3-1 (or the pseudogene TRBV3-2) with TRBJ1-5; the match to TRBD1 covers 9 bases. V trimming: 4 bases; J trimming: 6 bases; junction bases outside the gene matches: 7. The CDR3 length is 15 residues. Germline V gene sequence: CDR1 LGHDT, CDR2 YNNKEL (reference sequence). CDR3 sequence reads: CASSPGTGWGQPQHF. The DNA for the CDR3 is TGTGCCAGCAGCCCTGGGACAGGGTGGGGTCAGCCCCAGCATTTT.